This T cell receptor (beta chain) was observed in a study of blood T cell repertoires in COVID-19. Study-wide background: Sources were T cells, B-cell-depleted T cells, or PBMCs; the material itself was cDNA or gDNA.

This clone was counted once. Trimming cost V 1 base and J 3 bases; bases outside gene matches: 6. CDR1 is SGHVS, CDR2 FQNEAQ, per germline. This CDR3 is built from 15 residues. Original data processing: From reference gene primer amplification, estimates of nucleated cell counts were derived. Sequencing used immunoSEQ multiplex PCR; TCRdb keeps in-frame clones, though not all of them. V, J and clone size are taken as reported in that table, and D and trimming were inferred from the DNA itself. This table has tens of thousands of clones, about 90% appearing once. V usage is TRBV7-8 and J usage is TRBJ2-7; 7 bases align to TRBD1. Sequencing input: peripheral blood. The clonotype originates from a man between 45 and 60 years old with active COVID-19. DNA of the CDR3: TGTGCCAGCAGCTTAGTTTCAGGGGGTATCTACGAGCAGTACTTC. Protein product: CASSLVSGGIYEQYF.